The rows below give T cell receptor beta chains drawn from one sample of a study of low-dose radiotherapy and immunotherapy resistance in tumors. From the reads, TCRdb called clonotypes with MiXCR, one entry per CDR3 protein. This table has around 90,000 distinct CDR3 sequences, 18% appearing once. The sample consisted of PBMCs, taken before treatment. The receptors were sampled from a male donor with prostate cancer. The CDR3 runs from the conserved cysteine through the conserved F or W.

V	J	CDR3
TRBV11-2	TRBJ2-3	CASSLEWGFTDTQYF
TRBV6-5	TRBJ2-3	CASSYAPTDTQYF
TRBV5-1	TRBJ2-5	CASSLEPRDHAETQYF
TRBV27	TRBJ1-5	CASSAGRSTRTHF
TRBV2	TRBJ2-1	CASTGLAPGDEQFF
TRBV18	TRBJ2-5	CASSPRQPQETQYF
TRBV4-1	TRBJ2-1	CASSLRDRPASFNEQFF
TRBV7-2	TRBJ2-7	CASSLVLGRKTYEQYF
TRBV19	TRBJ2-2	CASIAGKNTGELFF
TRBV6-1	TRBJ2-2	CASSGLAGGPWTGGLFF
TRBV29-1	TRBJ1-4	CSVAIGQEGEKLFF
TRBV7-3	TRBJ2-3	CASSLTGGVRGTDTQYF
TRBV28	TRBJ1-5	CASISRRSAGGEHF
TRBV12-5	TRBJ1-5	CASGLVPMTGGEISNQPQHF
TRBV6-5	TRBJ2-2	CASTAGSLGGELFF